The 19 T cell receptor beta chains below all came from one sample that was sequenced in a study of cytomegalovirus exposure and HLA in healthy donors. Amplification used 60 Vbeta primers and 13 Jbeta primers. Here immunoSEQ multiplex PCR was the method, and the copy in TCRdb shows in-frame clones only, minus some. The table has about 150,000 clones, 65% to 80% seen once. Source material: PBMCs. These receptors originate from a man aged 25-40 years in good health and CMV-seronegative.

The V gene is TRBV6-5, the J gene TRBJ1-1, with a possible D match to TRBD1 (5 bases). The CDR3 has 13 residues. V was cut by 5 bases and J by 2 bases, with 9 bases left in between. The germline V gene encodes CDR1 MNHEY and CDR2 SVGAGI. CDR3 in DNA: TGTGCCAGCAGTGCCGGACACAACACTGAAGCTTTCTTT. It specifies CASSAGHNTEAFF.

The chain couples TRBV28 to TRBJ2-7; 8 bases fit TRBD1. J lost 2 bases, V lost 6 bases, and 9 bases had no gene match. The CDR3 is made up of 15 amino acids. Germline V gives CDR1 MDHEN, CDR2 SYDVKM. Written as DNA, the CDR3 is TGTGCCAGCAGGGCCGATGACAGGGGAACCTACGAGCAGTACTTC. Its protein is CASRADDRGTYEQYF.

This clone showed up just a few times. This chain uses TRBV5-1 with TRBJ2-7, with TRBD2 as a possible D gene (5 bases). The germline V gene encodes CDR1 SGHRS and CDR2 YFSETQ. The CDR3 runs to 13 residues. Trimming took off 7 bases at V and 2 bases at J, with 13 bases between the two ends. CDR3 region: CASSWAGAYEQYF. The DNA of the CDR3 is TGCGCCAGCTCCTGGGCCGGGGCCTACGAGCAGTACTTC.

The chain has TRBV19 and TRBJ2-6, with TRBD1 identical over 7 bases. Unmatched junction bases numbered 7, after V lost 5 bases and J lost 0 bases. The V gene's germline CDR1 is LNHDA and CDR2 SQIVND (reference sequence). CDR3 length equals 17 residues. CDR3 protein: CASSAGTAHSGANVLTF. The DNA of the CDR3 is TGTGCCAGTAGTGCCGGGACAGCACACTCTGGGGCCAACGTCCTGACTTTC.

This clone was seen a few times. V usage is TRBV5-4 and J usage is TRBJ1-2, with TRBD1 as a possible D gene (5 bases). The CDR3 consists of 12 residues. The V end was cut by 3 bases, the J end by 8 bases, with 11 bases between. Germline CDR1 and CDR2: SGHNT and YYREEE (reference sequence). The CDR3 spells CASSSGLGGYTF. The CDR3 DNA sequence: TGTGCCAGCAGCTCGGGACTTGGAGGCTACACCTTC.

The chain employs TRBV27 and TRBJ1-4; 8 bases line up with TRBD1. CDR1 is MNHEY and CDR2 is SMNVEV in the germline V gene (reference sequence). Trimming removed 3 bases from V and 1 base from J; junction bases left unmatched: 4. The CDR3 is 16 amino acids. The CDR3 DNA follows: TGTGCCAGCAGTTTGCACACAGGGGGAACTAATGAAAAACTGTTTTTT. Its translation: CASSLHTGGTNEKLFF.

The chain combines TRBV7-8 with TRBJ2-1; 8 bases are shared with TRBD1. The CDR3 has 15 residues. From germline, CDR1 is SGHVS and CDR2 FQNEAQ. With 3 bases clipped from V and 4 bases from J, the junction kept 5 bases outside the gene matches. CDR3 coding DNA: TGTGCCAGCAGCTTTGGACAGGGAACTTACAATGAGCAGTTCTTC. Translating gives CASSFGQGTYNEQFF.

The rearrangement joins TRBV28 to TRBJ2-1; D is ambiguous. The V and J ends lost 4 bases and 10 bases respectively, with 17 bases between them. CDR1 and CDR2 (germline): MDHEN, SYDVKM. The CDR3 runs to 14 residues. The CDR3 DNA reads as TGTGCCAGCAGTTGCCCGGCAGACGCCGGGGAGCAGTTCTTC. Translated, it gives CASSCPADAGEQFF.

The chain is built from TRBV27 and TRBJ2-7; possibly TRBD1 for D (5 bases). In germline, CDR1 is MNHEY, CDR2 SMNVEV (reference sequence). Trimming shortened V by 5 bases and J by 3 bases, and 8 bases separated the two germline ends. The CDR3 has 12 amino acids. CDR3 amino acids: CASSPGYYEQYF. Here the CDR3 DNA reads TGTGCCAGCAGTCCAGGGTACTACGAGCAGTACTTC.

This chain joins TRBV19 and TRBJ1-5; no clear D. V was clipped by 3 bases and J by 2 bases, with 20 bases between them. The CDR3 is 18 amino acids. Germline V lookup: CDR1 LNHDA, CDR2 SQIVND (reference sequence). CDR3 loop: CASSIGEGRELGNQPQHF. In nucleotides, the CDR3 is TGTGCCAGTAGTATTGGCGAGGGAAGGGAATTAGGCAATCAGCCCCAGCATTTT.

This sequence joins TRBV28 and TRBJ1-1; D possibly corresponds to TRBD1 (5 bases). Trimming pared 5 bases from V and 0 bases from J, leaving 19 bases between. CDR1 is MDHEN and CDR2 is SYDVKM in the germline V gene. This CDR3 spans 17 amino acids. CDR3 nucleotide sequence: TGTGCCAGCAGTCTCCGACAGAGAGCTAGACTGAACACTGAAGCTTTCTTT. It encodes CASSLRQRARLNTEAFF.

The genes are TRBV19 and TRBJ1-1; 8 nucleotides align to TRBD1. The junction had 8 bases not matched to a gene; V was cut back by 5 bases and J by 0 bases. This CDR3 is 16 amino acids long. The germline CDR1 and CDR2 sequences are LNHDA and SQIVND (reference sequence). CDR3 residues: CASSPGQGQMNTEAFF. CDR3 in DNA: TGTGCCAGTAGTCCAGGACAGGGTCAGATGAACACTGAAGCTTTCTTT.

This clone is a singleton in its sample. The V call is TRBV5-1, the J call TRBJ1-6; TRBD1 agrees at 7 bases. Germline loops: CDR1 SGHRS, CDR2 YFSETQ. The CDR3 sequence is 16 residues long. Germline trimming cut 0 bases from V and 7 bases from J; bases unmatched to any gene: 7. CDR3 in amino acids: CASSLGGTVENSPLHF. The DNA for the CDR3 is TGCGCCAGCAGCTTGGGAGGGACAGTCGAAAATTCACCCCTCCACTTT.

This chain connects TRBV28 to TRBJ2-3; 7 bases map to TRBD1. Trimming took 6 bases from V and 4 from J; bases not matched to a gene: 4. CDR1 and CDR2 (germline): MDHEN, SYDVKM. This CDR3 contains 13 residues. In DNA, the CDR3 is TGTGCCAGCAGAGGAGACAGGGCAGATACGCAGTATTTT. Protein: CASRGDRADTQYF.

This clone was observed a handful of times. The rearrangement links TRBV15 to TRBJ2-2, with D hard to call. CDR1 is LNHNV, CDR2 YYDKDF, per germline (reference sequence). This CDR3 comprises 14 residues. V was trimmed by 3 bases and J by 5 bases, leaving 10 bases between them. CDR3 loop: CATSSATRTGELFF. CDR3 sequence (DNA): TGTGCCACCAGCAGCGCCACACGAACCGGGGAGCTGTTTTTT.

The chain combines TRBV5-4 with TRBJ2-5; 9 bases agree with TRBD2. V shed 0 bases, J shed 2 bases, and the junction held 5 bases outside the gene matches. The CDR3 length is 16 residues. In germline, CDR1 is SGHNT, CDR2 YYREEE (reference sequence). The CDR3 nucleotides read TGTGCCAGCAGCTTGGTTGGGCTAGCGGGGCAAGAGACCCAGTACTTC. Protein product: CASSLVGLAGQETQYF. Drawing the rest from reference TRBV5-4 and TRBJ2-5, the complete variable domain is ETGVTQSPTHLIKTRGQQVTLRCSSQSGHNTVSWYQQALGQGPQFIFQYYREEENGRGNFPPRFSGLQFPNYSSELNVNALELDDSALYLCASSLVGLAGQETQYFGPGTRLLVL.

The CDR3 DNA follows: TGCGCCGGCGCCCGGGCGGGAGAAAACACCATATATTTT. This encodes CAGARAGENTIYF. The V and J genes are TRBV10-1 and TRBJ1-3; D is undetermined. The length of the CDR3 is 13 residues. The V gene's germline CDR1 is WNHNN and CDR2 SYGVQD (reference sequence). Trimming took 11 bases from V and 6 from J, leaving 17 bases between them.

This clone was observed a few times. This chain joins TRBV5-1 and TRBJ1-2, with 10 bases lining up with TRBD1. J gave up 3 bases and V 2 bases, and 7 bases lay outside the gene matches. This CDR3 comprises 16 residues. CDR1 is SGHRS and CDR2 is YFSETQ in the germline V gene. In DNA, the CDR3 is TGCGCCAGCAGCTTACACTTGACAGGGGGCGACTATGGCTACACCTTC. Amino acids: CASSLHLTGGDYGYTF.

The chain links TRBV6-4 to TRBJ2-5; 12 bases are a match to TRBD1. The germline gives CDR1 MRHNA, CDR2 SNTAGT. This CDR3 is 13 amino acids long. Trimming cost V 8 bases and J 6 bases; bases outside gene matches: 4. In nucleotides, the CDR3 is TGTGCCAGCCACCGGGACAGGGGGCAGACCCAGTACTTC. Its protein product is CASHRDRGQTQYF.